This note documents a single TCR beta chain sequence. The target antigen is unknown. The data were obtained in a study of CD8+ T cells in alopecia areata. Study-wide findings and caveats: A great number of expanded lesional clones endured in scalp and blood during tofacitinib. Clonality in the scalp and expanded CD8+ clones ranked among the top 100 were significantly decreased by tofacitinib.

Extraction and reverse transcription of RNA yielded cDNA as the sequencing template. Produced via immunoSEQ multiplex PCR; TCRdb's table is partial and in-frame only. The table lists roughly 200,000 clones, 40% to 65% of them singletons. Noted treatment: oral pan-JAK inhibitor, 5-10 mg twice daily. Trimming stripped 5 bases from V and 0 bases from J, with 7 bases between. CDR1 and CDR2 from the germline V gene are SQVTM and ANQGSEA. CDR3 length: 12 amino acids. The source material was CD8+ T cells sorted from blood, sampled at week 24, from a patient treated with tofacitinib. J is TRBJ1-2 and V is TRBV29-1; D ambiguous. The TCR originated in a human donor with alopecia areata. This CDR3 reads CSVRETNYGYTF. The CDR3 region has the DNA TGCAGCGTTCGCGAGACTAACTATGGCTACACCTTC.